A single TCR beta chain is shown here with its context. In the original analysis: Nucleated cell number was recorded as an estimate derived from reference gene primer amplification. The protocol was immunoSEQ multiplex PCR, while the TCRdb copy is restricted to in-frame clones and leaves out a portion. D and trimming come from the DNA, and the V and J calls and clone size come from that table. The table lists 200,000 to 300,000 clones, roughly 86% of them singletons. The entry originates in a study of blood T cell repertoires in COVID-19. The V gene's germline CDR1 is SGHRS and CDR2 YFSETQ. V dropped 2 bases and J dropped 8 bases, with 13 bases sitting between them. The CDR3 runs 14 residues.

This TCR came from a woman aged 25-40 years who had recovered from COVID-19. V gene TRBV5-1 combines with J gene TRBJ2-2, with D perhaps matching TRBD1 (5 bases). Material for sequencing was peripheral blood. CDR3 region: CASSLGHLPGELFF. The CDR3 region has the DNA TGCGCCAGCAGCTTAGGACACCTCCCGGGGGAGCTGTTTTTT.